Listed below are T cell receptor beta chains from one sample, sequenced in a study of blood T cell repertoires in COVID-19. Repertoires were generated with immunoSEQ multiplex PCR, while TCRdb's copy carries only in-frame clones and drops some. This sample has approximately 270,000 clones; 89% occur once, and the top ten carry 2.2%. Material: peripheral blood. These receptors all come from a man aged 45-65 years with acute or convalescent COVID-19. The CDR3 runs from the conserved cysteine through the conserved F or W. D genes are given only for firm matches. Clone size is not always given. Where it is, it says once, few, many or a class for expanded clones.

j_call: TRBJ2-5
clone_size: .
v_call: TRBV7-6
d_call: TRBD2
cdr3_aa: CASSLIGKTSGYQETQYF
cdr3_nt: TGTGCCAGCAGCTTAATCGGGAAGACTAGCGGCTACCAAGAGACCCAGTACTTC

j_call: TRBJ2-1
clone_size: .
v_call: TRBV6-5
d_call: .
cdr3_aa: CASSPTGGLYNEQFF
cdr3_nt: TGTGCCAGCAGTCCTACCGGGGGGCTGTACAATGAGCAGTTCTTC

j_call: TRBJ1-6
clone_size: .
v_call: TRBV4-2
d_call: .
cdr3_aa: CASSQDLGGQVGSPLHF
cdr3_nt: TGTGCCAGCAGCCAAGATCTGGGAGGGCAGGTCGGTTCACCCCTCCACTTT

j_call: TRBJ1-5
clone_size: .
v_call: TRBV21-1
d_call: .
cdr3_aa: CASSKGAGNSNQPQHF
cdr3_nt: TGTGCCAGCAGCAAAGGGGCGGGGAATAGCAATCAGCCCCAGCATTTT

j_call: TRBJ1-6
clone_size: .
v_call: TRBV3-1/TRBV3-2
d_call: TRBD1
cdr3_aa: CASSRTGGVSYNSPLHF
cdr3_nt: TGTGCCAGCAGCCGGACAGGGGGCGTCTCCTATAATTCACCCCTCCACTTT

j_call: TRBJ1-5
clone_size: .
v_call: TRBV30
d_call: .
cdr3_aa: CAWSVSGIHQPQHF
cdr3_nt: TGTGCCTGGAGTGTATCAGGGATTCATCAGCCCCAGCATTTT

j_call: TRBJ1-4
clone_size: .
v_call: TRBV5-1
d_call: .
cdr3_aa: CASSLLGDNEKLFF
cdr3_nt: TGCGCCAGCAGCTTGTTGGGAGATAATGAAAAACTGTTTTTT

j_call: TRBJ2-5
clone_size: .
v_call: TRBV6-5
d_call: TRBD2
cdr3_aa: CASSYWTSGEQETQYF
cdr3_nt: TGTGCCAGCAGTTACTGGACTAGCGGGGAACAAGAGACCCAGTACTTC

j_call: TRBJ2-2
clone_size: .
v_call: TRBV12-3/TRBV12-4
d_call: .
cdr3_aa: CAASRATGELFF
cdr3_nt: TGTGCCGCTTCCAGGGCCACCGGGGAGCTGTTTTTT

j_call: TRBJ2-5
clone_size: .
v_call: TRBV5-1
d_call: TRBD2
cdr3_aa: CASTPTSGGKTQYF
cdr3_nt: TGCGCCAGCACCCCTACTAGCGGGGGAAAGACCCAGTACTTC

j_call: TRBJ1-4
clone_size: .
v_call: TRBV30
d_call: TRBD1
cdr3_aa: CAWSVGQGSEKLFF
cdr3_nt: TGTGCCTGGAGTGTAGGACAGGGAAGCGAAAAACTGTTTTTT

j_call: TRBJ2-3
clone_size: .
v_call: TRBV7-9
d_call: .
cdr3_aa: CATIGSRGGTDTQYF
cdr3_nt: TGTGCCACCATTGGATCCCGGGGTGGCACAGATACGCAGTATTTT

j_call: TRBJ2-2
clone_size: .
v_call: TRBV19
d_call: .
cdr3_aa: CASTFGAGELFF
cdr3_nt: TGTGCCAGTACGTTTGGAGCCGGGGAGCTGTTTTTT

j_call: TRBJ2-5
clone_size: once
v_call: TRBV7-2
d_call: TRBD2
cdr3_aa: CASSLALGLGGGPGGETQYF
cdr3_nt: TGTGCCAGCAGCTTAGCTTTGGGACTGGGCGGGGGACCCGGAGGGGAGACCCAGTACTTC

j_call: TRBJ2-5
clone_size: once
v_call: TRBV7-3
d_call: TRBD1
cdr3_aa: CASSRTGSQETQYF
cdr3_nt: TGTGCCAGCAGCCGGACAGGGTCCCAAGAGACCCAGTACTTC

j_call: TRBJ2-7
clone_size: few
v_call: TRBV3-1/TRBV3-2
d_call: TRBD2
cdr3_aa: CASSPRTSGGTYEQYF
cdr3_nt: TGTGCCAGCAGCCCCCGGACTAGCGGGGGGACCTACGAGCAGTACTTC

j_call: TRBJ2-4
clone_size: .
v_call: TRBV23-1
d_call: .
cdr3_aa: CASSQSKGGPIAKNIQYF
cdr3_nt: TGCGCCAGCAGTCAATCGAAAGGGGGACCTATAGCCAAAAACATTCAGTACTTC

j_call: TRBJ2-3
clone_size: .
v_call: TRBV7-9
d_call: TRBD1
cdr3_aa: CASSLDRGDTQYF
cdr3_nt: TGTGCCAGCAGCTTAGACAGGGGAGATACGCAGTATTTT

j_call: TRBJ1-3
clone_size: .
v_call: TRBV29-1
d_call: .
cdr3_aa: CSVMADGTYSGNTIYF
cdr3_nt: TGCAGCGTGATGGCGGATGGGACTTACTCTGGAAACACCATATATTTT

j_call: TRBJ1-4
clone_size: .
v_call: TRBV7-6
d_call: .
cdr3_aa: CASSGRQATNEKLFF
cdr3_nt: TGTGCCAGCAGCGGCCGACAGGCAACTAATGAAAAACTGTTTTTT